This T cell receptor (beta chain) was observed in a study of blood T cell repertoires in COVID-19. Overall study: The study drew acute and convalescent COVID-19 samples from the United States, Italy and Spain.

This CDR3 is built from 15 residues. Germline V gives CDR1 SGHRS, CDR2 YFSETQ. Trimming at V came to 1 base and at J to 5 bases, leaving 3 bases not matched to a gene. Per the authors' pipeline: Amplification with reference gene primers provided the estimates of nucleated cell counts. Using immunoSEQ multiplex PCR, the repertoire was profiled, and TCRdb retains in-frame clones only, with some absent. V and J calls and clone size follow that table, whereas D and trimming were derived from the DNA. The sample lists 400,000 to 450,000 clones, 70% to 90% occurring once. Patients of the Seattle cohort, enrolled during active infection, were followed longitudinally.

The clonotype comes from a young man with COVID-19, enrolled during active disease. Source material: peripheral blood. The J gene is TRBJ2-2, the V gene TRBV5-1, with 9 bases identical to TRBD1. The CDR3 reads CASSLSGQGTGELFF. CDR3 coding DNA: TGCGCCAGCAGCTTGTCGGGACAGGGAACCGGGGAGCTGTTTTTT.